The 5 T cell receptor beta chains listed next were all sequenced from one sample in a study of cytomegalovirus exposure and HLA in healthy donors (dated by TCRdb to the late 2010s). Library preparation employed the immunoSEQ multiplex PCR assay. For the multiplex PCR, a mixture combining 60 forward primers for TCR Vbeta segments and 13 reverse primers for TCR Jbeta segments was used. TCRdb retrieved this table from immuneACCESS and kept in-frame rearrangements only. Not all clones are present; in checked studies, unresolved V genes account for under half, and no reason is known for the remainder. The sample yields about 170,000 clones; approximately 67% were counted once. The ten largest clones add up to 2.5% to 3% of the sample. Source material: PBMCs. Receptors were obtained from a man between 40 and 49 years old in good health and CMV-seronegative.

This clone was seen a few times. The gene calls are TRBV9 and TRBJ2-7; 9 nucleotides align to TRBD1. The CDR3 covers 15 residues. Germline lookup yields CDR1 SGDLS and CDR2 YYNGEE. The V gene end was trimmed by 3 bases and the J gene end by 0 bases; junction bases not matched to a gene: 4. CDR3 nucleotides: TGTGCCAGCAGCGGGGGGACAGGGAGCTCCTACGAGCAGTACTTC. Amino acids: CASSGGTGSSYEQYF. The entire variable domain, with the rest obtained from reference TRBV9 and TRBJ2-7, is as follows: DSGVTQTPKHLITATGQRVTLRCSPRSGDLSVYWYQQSLDQGLQFLIQYYNGEERAKGNILERFSAQQFPDLHSELNLSSLELGDSALYFCASSGGTGSSYEQYFGPGTRLTVT.

The chain employs TRBV6-1 and TRBJ2-7; 9 nucleotides match TRBD2. This CDR3 has 15 residues. Germline loops: CDR1 MNHNS, CDR2 SASEGT. The J segment lost 2 bases and the V segment lost 5 bases, leaving 7 bases of the junction unmatched. The CDR3 DNA reads as TGTGCCAGCAGTTCCAAGACTAGCGGAGCCTACGAGCAGTACTTC. As protein: CASSSKTSGAYEQYF.

The DNA of the CDR3 is TGTGCCAGCAGCTTGTGGACAGAGAGCACAGATACGCAGTATTTT. Translation: CASSLWTESTDTQYF. The chain has TRBV5-6 and TRBJ2-3; D possibly corresponds to TRBD1 (6 bases). The CDR3 runs to 15 residues. V lost 1 base and J 0 bases, leaving 9 bases between the germline ends. The germline V gene encodes CDR1 SGHDT and CDR2 YYEEEE.

This chain joins TRBV28 and TRBJ1-6; TRBD1 aligns across 9 bases. The CDR3 contains 17 residues. From germline, CDR1 is MDHEN and CDR2 SYDVKM. V shed 3 bases and J 8 bases; nucleotides not matched to a gene: 11. The CDR3 region has the DNA TGTGCCAGCAGTTTCGCGACAGGGGGTGCTAGAGATTCACCCCTCCACTTT. Protein sequence: CASSFATGGARDSPLHF.

V usage is TRBV7-7 and J usage is TRBJ2-3; 10 nucleotides align to TRBD2. Germline values: CDR1 SSHAT, CDR2 FNYEAQ (reference sequence). With 5 bases clipped from V and 7 bases from J, the junction kept 15 bases outside the gene matches. The CDR3 spans 17 residues. The CDR3 region has the DNA TGTGCCAGCAGCCCAGAGGGAGCGGGGGGGGGCGTCAATACGCAGTATTTT. Its translation is CASSPEGAGGGVNTQYF.